The 2 T cell receptor beta chains given below trace back to one sample, sequenced in a study of blood T cell repertoires in COVID-19. Some clones are missing from TCRdb's copy, which holds only in-frame ones; the method was immunoSEQ multiplex PCR. The repertoire holds some 220,000 clones, approximately 85% seen once, with 4.5% to 6% in the top ten. Sample: peripheral blood. Every receptor here comes from a man over 45 with COVID-19, enrolled during active disease.

The chain joins TRBV6-5 to TRBJ2-3, with TRBD2 matching 8 bases. The germline V gene encodes CDR1 MNHEY and CDR2 SVGAGI. Trimming removed 4 bases from V and 3 bases from J; junction bases left unmatched: 6. The CDR3 loop spans 15 amino acids. In DNA, the CDR3 is TGTGCCAGCAGTTCCCTCGGGGGGGCAACAGATACGCAGTATTTT. It is translated as CASSSLGGATDTQYF.

V usage is TRBV5-1 and J usage is TRBJ2-5; 9 bases fit TRBD1. CDR1 and CDR2 (germline): SGHRS, YFSETQ. There are 16 residues in the CDR3. V dropped 0 bases and J dropped 5; count of bases not matched to a gene: 8. CDR3 loop: CASSLGPGQGSETQYF. In DNA form, the CDR3 reads TGCGCCAGCAGCTTGGGACCGGGACAGGGTTCGGAGACCCAGTACTTC.